This T cell receptor beta chain was documented in a study of identical twins. Overall study results and limits: Carriage of fewer insertions was seen in abundant cord blood beta clonotypes, whereas memory repertoires showed none. Weaker excess twin sharing was seen among beta out-of-frame sequences. Modelling approaches yielded underestimates of out-of-frame TCR alpha sharing between monozygotic twins.

A universal primer binding site was introduced by template switching. The final cDNA contained unique molecular identifiers. TCRdb itself ran the 5' RACE reads through MiXCR, one entry per CDR3 protein. The table includes 210,000 or so distinct CDR3 sequences, about a sixth detected once. The CDR3 loop spans 14 amino acids. V was cut by 0 bases and J by 4 bases, with 9 bases left in between. Germline-derived CDR1 and CDR2 are LGHNA and YSLEER. Concerning this clonotype itself: Its specificity is unknown.

The data were also submitted as part of a second study, on T cells expressing NK-cell markers.

Sequencing was performed on CD8+ T cells sorted from blood. The sequence was collected from a woman under 30 in good health. The V gene is TRBV4-3, the J gene TRBJ2-5; D possibly corresponds to TRBD2 (5 bases). The CDR3 loop reads CASSQEDGGETQYF. CDR3 coding DNA: TGCGCCAGCAGCCAAGAGGACGGAGGAGAGACCCAGTACTTC.